This TCR beta chain was captured by sequencing in a study of OX40 agonist ivuxolimab in advanced cancers. Study details: Averaging roughly 60 years in age, with a range of roughly 20 to 90, the cohort was 82.7% male. The study's findings and limits: The 0.1-3.0 mg/kg partial responders had among the lowest clonal expansion.

As regards this clone: Its antigen is as yet unknown.

The protocol was immunoSEQ multiplex PCR, while the TCRdb copy is restricted to in-frame clones and leaves out a portion. The sample lists roughly 56,000 clones; approximately 88% were seen once. Germline CDR1 and CDR2: SGHDT and YYEEEE. Losses at the gene ends were 4 bases for V and 5 bases for J; bases not matched to a gene: 12. CDR3 size: 16 residues. The rearrangement uses TRBV5-6 and TRBJ2-7, with TRBD2 matching 10 bases. The clonotype was recovered from an adult with an advanced solid tumor such as melanoma, head and neck, liver or kidney cancer. The sample here was CD4+ or CD8+ T cells sorted from blood, taken in a trial of the OX40 agonist ivuxolimab. CDR3 residues: CASSPQLAGAFHEQYF. In DNA form, the CDR3 reads TGTGCCAGCAGCCCACAGCTAGCGGGAGCTTTCCACGAGCAGTACTTC.